This T cell receptor (beta chain) was sequenced for a study of cytomegalovirus exposure and HLA in healthy donors. Study background: Falling in the Caucasian-associated ancestry cluster were 81% of under 450 genotyped donors. Study-wide results and limits: Previously analyzed data showed that most TCR beta V segments were productive at a frequency of about 87% or about 30%. Researchers catalogued about 160 TCR beta chains as cytomegalovirus-associated.

In regard to this clone: Its antigen is undetermined.

Primers for the PCR totalled 60 Vbeta and 13 Jbeta. The repertoire was sequenced with immunoSEQ multiplex PCR; TCRdb's copy has only in-frame clones and lacks some. The sample contains 100,000 to 150,000 clones, approximately 72% of which appear only once. Trimming took 4 bases from V and 5 from J; bases not matched to a gene: 11. The germline gives CDR1 SGHTA, CDR2 FQGNSA. The CDR3 consists of 16 residues. The sequence derives from a man younger than 30 in good health and CMV-seronegative. The sample was PBMCs. The gene calls are TRBV7-2 and TRBJ2-5; 9 bases align to TRBD1. DNA of the CDR3: TGTGCCAGCAGCTCCGGGCCGGGACAGGGTATGGAGACCCAGTACTTC. It encodes CASSSGPGQGMETQYF.